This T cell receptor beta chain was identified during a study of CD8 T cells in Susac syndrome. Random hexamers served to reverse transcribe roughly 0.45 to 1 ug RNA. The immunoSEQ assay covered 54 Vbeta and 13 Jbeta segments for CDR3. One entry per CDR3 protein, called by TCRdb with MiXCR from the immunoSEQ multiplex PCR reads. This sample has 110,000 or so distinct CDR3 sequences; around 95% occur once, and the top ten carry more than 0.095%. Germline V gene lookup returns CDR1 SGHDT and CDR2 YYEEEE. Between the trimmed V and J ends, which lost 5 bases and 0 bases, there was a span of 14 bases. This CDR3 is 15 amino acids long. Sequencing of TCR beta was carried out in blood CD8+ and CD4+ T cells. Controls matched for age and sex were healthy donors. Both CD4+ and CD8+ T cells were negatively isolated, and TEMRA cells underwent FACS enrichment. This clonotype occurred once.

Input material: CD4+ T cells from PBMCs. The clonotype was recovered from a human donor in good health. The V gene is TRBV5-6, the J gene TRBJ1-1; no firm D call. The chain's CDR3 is CASSSFREMNTEAFF. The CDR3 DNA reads TGTGCCAGCAGTTCTTTTAGGGAGATGAACACTGAAGCTTTCTTT.